What follows are 14 T cell receptor beta chains derived from one specimen sequenced in a study of OX40 agonist ivuxolimab in advanced cancers. Clones were sequenced by immunoSEQ multiplex PCR, and TCRdb holds only the in-frame ones, with some missing. This table holds about 73,000 clones, 75% to 90% found once. The source was CD4+ or CD8+ T cells sorted from blood, collected in a trial of the OX40 agonist ivuxolimab. Every receptor here comes from an adult with an advanced solid tumor such as melanoma, head and neck, liver or kidney cancer.

J is TRBJ1-2 and V is TRBV7-8; TRBD1 might be the D (5 bases). The CDR3 consists of 15 residues. V lost 5 bases and J 7 bases, leaving 20 bases between the germline ends. The germline V gene has CDR1 SGHVS and CDR2 FQNEAQ. The CDR3 sequence is CASSVLGPGTGGYTF. CDR3 bases: TGTGCCAGCAGCGTTCTCGGACCAGGGACTGGTGGCTACACCTTC.

This clone was observed a handful of times. The chain couples TRBV6-5 to TRBJ2-2; 7 bases are shared with TRBD1. The V segment lost 9 bases and the J segment 0 bases; nucleotides outside the gene matches: 1. The V gene's germline CDR1 is MNHEY and CDR2 SVGAGI. The CDR3 runs 13 residues. CDR3 nucleotides: TGTGCCAGTGGGACAGCGAACACCGGGGAGCTGTTTTTT. The encoded protein is CASGTANTGELFF.

The chain recombines TRBV6-1 with TRBJ2-5; 7 bases agree with TRBD2. V was pared by 2 bases and J by 5 bases, with 14 bases of the junction left unmatched. The CDR3 consists of 17 residues. CDR1 and CDR2 (germline): MNHNS, SASEGT. CDR3 amino acids: CASSERSGGPNLETQYF. In nucleotides, the CDR3 is TGTGCCAGCAGTGAAAGGTCGGGAGGACCGAACCTGGAGACCCAGTACTTC.

This chain links TRBV19 with TRBJ1-2; possibly TRBD1 for D (6 bases). Germline loops: CDR1 LNHDA, CDR2 SQIVND (reference sequence). This CDR3 has 13 amino acids. V was shortened by 3 bases and J by 7 bases, with 12 bases between the two germline ends. The DNA of the CDR3 is TGTGCCAGTAGTATCGGGCAGGGGAGTGGCTACACCTTC. Its protein product is CASSIGQGSGYTF.

The chain recombines TRBV7-9 with TRBJ1-1; the D is unclear. Germline lookup yields CDR1 SEHNR and CDR2 FQNEAQ (reference sequence). V gave up 2 bases and J gave up 6 bases, with 1 base separating them. The CDR3 consists of 10 residues. Written as DNA, the CDR3 is TGTGCCAGCAGCTTATCTGAAGCTTTCTTT. Residues: CASSLSEAFF. Drawing the rest from reference TRBV7-9 and TRBJ1-1, the complete variable domain is DTGVSQNPRHKITKRGQNVTFRCDPISEHNRLYWYRQTLGQGPEFLTYFQNEAQLEKSRLLSDRFSAERPKGSFSTLEIQRTEQGDSAMYLCASSLSEAFFGQGTRLTVV.

This chain connects TRBV5-5 to TRBJ2-1, with 10 nucleotides matching TRBD2. Germline V gene lookup returns CDR1 SGHKS and CDR2 YYEKEE (reference sequence). The CDR3 is made up of 20 amino acids. The V segment lost 0 bases and the J segment 5 bases; nucleotides outside the gene matches: 17. The CDR3 spells CASSLVASGRKPSRNNEQFF. CDR3 DNA sequence: TGTGCCAGCAGCTTGGTGGCTAGCGGGAGAAAACCTTCACGAAACAATGAGCAGTTCTTC.

This clone showed up just once. The chain's CDR3 is CASSQYVQRANYGYTF. The CDR3 DNA reads TGTGCCAGCAGCCAATATGTCCAACGGGCTAACTATGGCTACACCTTC. The chain uses TRBV16 and TRBJ1-2; D unclear. CDR1 KGHSY and CDR2 FQNENV come from the germline V gene. Trimming pared 1 base from V and 0 bases from J, leaving 12 bases between. This CDR3 comprises 16 residues. Using reference TRBV16 and TRBJ1-2 for the parts outside the CDR3, the full variable domain is GEEVAQTPKHLVRGEGQKAKLYCAPIKGHSYVFWYQQVLKNEFKFLISFQNENVFDETGMPKERFSAKCLPNSPCSLEIQATKLEDSAVYFCASSQYVQRANYGYTFGSGTRLTVV.

The rearrangement links TRBV30 to TRBJ1-4; no definite D call. Germline assignment: CDR1 GTSNPN and CDR2 SVGIG (reference sequence). V lost 2 bases and J lost 8, with 15 bases in between. This CDR3 region has 14 residues. CDR3 sequence reads: CAWSRGEGWEKLFF. CDR3 nucleotides: TGTGCCTGGAGTCGTGGGGAGGGTTGGGAAAAACTGTTTTTT.

The chain is built from TRBV30 and TRBJ1-2; D uncertain. The CDR3 extends over 11 amino acids. Looked up from germline, CDR1 is GTSNPN and CDR2 is SVGIG (reference sequence). V shed 8 bases and J shed 2 bases, with 9 bases lying between them. CDR3 nucleotide sequence: TGTGCCGGTCAGGACAACTATGGCTACACCTTC. This codes for CAGQDNYGYTF. The whole variable domain, filled in from reference TRBV30 and TRBJ1-2, reads SQTIHQWPATLVQPVGSPLSLECTVEGTSNPNLYWYRQAAGRGLQLLFYSVGIGQISSEVPQNLSASRPQDRQFILSSKKLLLSDSGFYLCAGQDNYGYTFGSGTRLTVV.

The rearrangement joins TRBV11-3 to TRBJ1-3, with D unclear. CDR1 SGHNT and CDR2 YENEEA come from the germline V gene. The CDR3 is 11 residues long. Trimming shortened V by 3 bases and J by 8 bases, and 5 bases separated the two germline ends. The CDR3 protein is CASSLADTIYF. Here the CDR3 DNA reads TGTGCCAGCAGCTTGGCGGACACCATATATTTT.

The chain links TRBV7-9 to TRBJ2-7; no clear D gene. With 8 bases removed from V and 1 base from J, the gap between germline ends came to 12 bases. The germline CDR1 and CDR2 sequences are SEHNR and FQNEAQ (reference sequence). The CDR3 spans 13 residues. The CDR3 here is CASAPPESYEQYF. CDR3 DNA: TGTGCCAGCGCCCCGCCCGAGTCCTACGAGCAGTACTTC.

V is TRBV19 and J is TRBJ1-3; maybe TRBD1 (5 bases). Germline V gene lookup returns CDR1 LNHDA and CDR2 SQIVND (reference sequence). The CDR3 has 15 residues. Trimming cost V 6 bases and J 0 bases, with 12 bases left between them. CDR3 nucleotide sequence: TGTGCCAGTAGATCCCAGGGCCTCTCTGGAAACACCATATATTTT. Its translation: CASRSQGLSGNTIYF.

The chain carries TRBV7-2 and TRBJ2-5; 10 bases line up with TRBD1. This CDR3 contains 16 residues. V trimming: 2 bases; J trimming: 5 bases; junction bases outside the gene matches: 8. Germline V CDR1 and CDR2: SGHTA, FQGNSA. CDR3 loop: CASSLIGGQGGETQYF. The CDR3 region has the DNA TGTGCCAGCAGCTTAATTGGTGGACAGGGGGGGGAGACCCAGTACTTC.

This clone was observed a few times. V and J are TRBV7-3 and TRBJ2-7; a weak D match, TRBD2 (5 bases). The V end lost 3 bases, the J end lost 0 bases, and 9 bases lay between the germline ends. The V gene's germline CDR1 is SGHTA and CDR2 FQGTGA. The CDR3 extends over 14 amino acids. The CDR3 region is CASSFSGSSYEQYF. For the CDR3, the DNA is TGTGCCAGCAGCTTCTCGGGAAGCTCCTACGAGCAGTACTTC.